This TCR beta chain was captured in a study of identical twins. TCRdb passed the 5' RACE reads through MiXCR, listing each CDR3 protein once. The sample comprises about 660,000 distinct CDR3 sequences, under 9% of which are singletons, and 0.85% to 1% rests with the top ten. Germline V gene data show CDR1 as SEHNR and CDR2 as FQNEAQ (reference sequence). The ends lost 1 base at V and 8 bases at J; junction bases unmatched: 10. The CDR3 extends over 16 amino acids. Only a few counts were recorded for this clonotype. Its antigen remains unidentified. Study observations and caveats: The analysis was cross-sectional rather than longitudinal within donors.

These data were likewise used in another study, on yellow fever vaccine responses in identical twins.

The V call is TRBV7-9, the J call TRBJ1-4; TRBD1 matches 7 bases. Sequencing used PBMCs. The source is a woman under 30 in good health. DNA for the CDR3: TGTGCCAGCAGCTTAGAAGGAGGAGGGGGCCGGGAAAAACTGTTTTTT. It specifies CASSLEGGGGREKLFF.